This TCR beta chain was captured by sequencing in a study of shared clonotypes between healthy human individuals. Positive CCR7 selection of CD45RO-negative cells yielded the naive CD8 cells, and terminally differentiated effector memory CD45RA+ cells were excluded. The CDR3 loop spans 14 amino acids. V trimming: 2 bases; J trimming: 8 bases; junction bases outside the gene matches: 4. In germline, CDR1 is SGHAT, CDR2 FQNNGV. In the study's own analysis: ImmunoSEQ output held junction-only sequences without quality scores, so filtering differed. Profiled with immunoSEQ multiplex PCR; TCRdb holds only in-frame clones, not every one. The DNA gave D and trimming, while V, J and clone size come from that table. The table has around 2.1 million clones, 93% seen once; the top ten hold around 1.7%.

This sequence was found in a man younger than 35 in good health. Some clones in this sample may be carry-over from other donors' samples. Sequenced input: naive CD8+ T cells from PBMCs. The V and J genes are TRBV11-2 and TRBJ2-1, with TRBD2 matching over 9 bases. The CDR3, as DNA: TGTGCCAGCAGCTTAAGCGGGAGGTTGGATGAGCAGTTCTTC. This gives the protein CASSLSGRLDEQFF.